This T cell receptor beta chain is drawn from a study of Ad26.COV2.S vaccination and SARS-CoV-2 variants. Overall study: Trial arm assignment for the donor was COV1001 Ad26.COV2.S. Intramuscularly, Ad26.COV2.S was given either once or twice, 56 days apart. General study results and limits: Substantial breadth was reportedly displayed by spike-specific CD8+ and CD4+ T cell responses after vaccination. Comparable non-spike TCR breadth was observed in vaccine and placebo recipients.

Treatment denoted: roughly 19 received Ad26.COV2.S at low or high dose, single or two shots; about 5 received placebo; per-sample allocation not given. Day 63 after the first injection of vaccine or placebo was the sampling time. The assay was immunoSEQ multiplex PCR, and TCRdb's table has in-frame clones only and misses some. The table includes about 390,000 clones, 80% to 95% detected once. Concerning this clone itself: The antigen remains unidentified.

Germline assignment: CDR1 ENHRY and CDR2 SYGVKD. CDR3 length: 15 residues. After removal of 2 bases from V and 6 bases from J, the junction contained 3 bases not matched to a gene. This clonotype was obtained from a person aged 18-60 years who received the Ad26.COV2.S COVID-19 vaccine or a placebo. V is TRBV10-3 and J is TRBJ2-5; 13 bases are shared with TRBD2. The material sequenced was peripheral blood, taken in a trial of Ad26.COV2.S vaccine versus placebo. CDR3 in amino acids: CAISEGLAGAKTQYF. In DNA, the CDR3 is TGTGCCATCAGTGAGGGACTAGCGGGGGCGAAGACCCAGTACTTC.